This section outlines one T cell receptor beta chain sequence together with its context. TCRdb reworked the 5' RACE reads into one entry per CDR3 protein, no DNA. Its listing shows about 540,000 distinct CDR3 sequences. These data are taken from a study of T cells expressing NK-cell markers. The CDR3 sequence is 12 residues long. Per the germline V gene, CDR1 is LNHDA and CDR2 is SQIVND (reference sequence). The chain couples TRBV19 to TRBJ1-1. The receptor was isolated from a young man in good health. Sequenced: blood T cells: a sorted CD56 or NKG2C T cell subset, CD4+ or CD8+ T cells, or bulk PBMC T cells (not recorded which). CDR3 region: CASSIQFAEAFF.